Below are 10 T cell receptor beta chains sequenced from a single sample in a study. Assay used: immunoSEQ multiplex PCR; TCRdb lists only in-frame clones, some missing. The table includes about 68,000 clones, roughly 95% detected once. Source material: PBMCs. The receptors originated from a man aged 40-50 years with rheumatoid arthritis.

The CDR3 sequence: CASSVAKGSSYNEQFF. For the CDR3, the DNA is TGTGCCAGCAGCGTAGCTAAGGGGAGCTCCTACAATGAGCAGTTCTTC. The V gene is TRBV9, the J gene TRBJ2-1; D tentatively fits TRBD1 or TRBD2 (5 bases each). With 0 bases removed from V and 0 bases from J, the gap between germline ends came to 10 bases. The CDR3 is 16 amino acids. Germline V lookup: CDR1 SGDLS, CDR2 YYNGEE.

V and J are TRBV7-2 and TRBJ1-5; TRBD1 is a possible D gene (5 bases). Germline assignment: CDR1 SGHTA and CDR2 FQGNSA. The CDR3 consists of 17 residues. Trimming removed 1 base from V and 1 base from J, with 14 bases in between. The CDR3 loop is CASSLVVGSGSNQPQHF. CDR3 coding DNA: TGTGCCAGCAGCTTAGTTGTGGGATCAGGGAGCAATCAGCCCCAGCATTTT.

The DNA of the CDR3 is TGTGCCAGCAGCTTGGTAACGGGGCTTGAAGCTTTCTTT. As protein: CASSLVTGLEAFF. The gene calls are TRBV5-6 and TRBJ1-1; D is perhaps TRBD1 (5 bases). The V end was cut by 0 bases, the J end by 7 bases, with 10 bases between. The V gene's germline CDR1 is SGHDT and CDR2 YYEEEE. The CDR3 loop spans 13 amino acids.

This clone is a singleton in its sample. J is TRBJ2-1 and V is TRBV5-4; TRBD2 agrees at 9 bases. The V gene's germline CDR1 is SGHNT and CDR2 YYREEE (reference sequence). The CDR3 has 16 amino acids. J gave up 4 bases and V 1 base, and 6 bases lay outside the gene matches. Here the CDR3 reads CASSLTRLAAYNEQFF. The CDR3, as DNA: TGTGCCAGCAGCTTGACTAGACTAGCGGCGTACAATGAGCAGTTCTTC.

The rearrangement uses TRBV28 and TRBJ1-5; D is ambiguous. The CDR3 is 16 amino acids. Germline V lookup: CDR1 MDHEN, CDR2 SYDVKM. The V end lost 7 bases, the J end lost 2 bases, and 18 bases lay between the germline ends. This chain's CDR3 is CASTRGVLAGNQPQHF. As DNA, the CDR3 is TGTGCCAGCACCCGTGGAGTCCTTGCGGGCAATCAGCCCCAGCATTTT.

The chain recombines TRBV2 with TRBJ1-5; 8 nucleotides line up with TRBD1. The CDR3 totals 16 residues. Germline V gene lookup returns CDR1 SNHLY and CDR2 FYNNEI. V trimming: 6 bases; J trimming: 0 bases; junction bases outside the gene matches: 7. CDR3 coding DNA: TGTGCCAGCAGCAGGGACAGGTTTAATAGCAATCAGCCCCAGCATTTT. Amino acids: CASSRDRFNSNQPQHF. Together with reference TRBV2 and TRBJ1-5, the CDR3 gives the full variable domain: EPEVTQTPSHQVTQMGQEVILRCVPISNHLYFYWYRQILGQKVEFLVSFYNNEISEKSEIFDDQFSVERPDGSNFTLKIRSTKLEDSAMYFCASSRDRFNSNQPQHFGDGTRLSIL.

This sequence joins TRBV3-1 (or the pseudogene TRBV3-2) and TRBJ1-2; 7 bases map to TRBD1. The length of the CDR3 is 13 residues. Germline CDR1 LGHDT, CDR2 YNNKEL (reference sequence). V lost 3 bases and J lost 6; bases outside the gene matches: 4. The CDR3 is CASSHRQGDGYTF. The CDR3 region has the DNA TGTGCCAGCAGCCACCGACAGGGAGATGGCTACACCTTC.

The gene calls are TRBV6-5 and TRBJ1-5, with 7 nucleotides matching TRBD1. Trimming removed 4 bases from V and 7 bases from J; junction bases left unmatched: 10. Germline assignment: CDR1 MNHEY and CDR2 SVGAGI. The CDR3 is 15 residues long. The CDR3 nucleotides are TGTGCCAGCAGTTCGACGGAGGGGGCTTGGCAGCCCCAGCATTTT. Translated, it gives CASSSTEGAWQPQHF.

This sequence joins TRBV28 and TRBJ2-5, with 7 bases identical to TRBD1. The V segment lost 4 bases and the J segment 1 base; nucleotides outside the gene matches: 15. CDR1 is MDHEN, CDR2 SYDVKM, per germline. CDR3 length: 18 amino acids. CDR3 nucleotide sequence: TGTGCCAGCAGTTCAACCTGGGACAGATCCCTGGTCCAAGAGACCCAGTACTTC. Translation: CASSSTWDRSLVQETQYF.

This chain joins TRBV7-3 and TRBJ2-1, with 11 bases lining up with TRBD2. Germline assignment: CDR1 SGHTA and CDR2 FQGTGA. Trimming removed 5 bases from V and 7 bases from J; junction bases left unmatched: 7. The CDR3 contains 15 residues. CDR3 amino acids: CASSPRTSGLNEQFF. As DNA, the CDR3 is TGTGCCAGCAGCCCGCGGACTAGCGGGCTGAATGAGCAGTTCTTC. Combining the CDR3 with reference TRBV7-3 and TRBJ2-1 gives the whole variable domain GAGVSQTPSNKVTEKGKYVELRCDPISGHTALYWYRQSLGQGPEFLIYFQGTGAADDSGLPNDRFFAVRPEGSVSTLKIQRTERGDSAVYLCASSPRTSGLNEQFFGPGTRLTVL.